This T cell receptor beta chain emerged from a study of regulatory T cells in long-lasting Graves disease. Overall study results and limits: Compared with new cases, persistent Graves' patients showed reduced TCR diversity.

This clonotype was counted many times. The antigen is undetermined. V was clipped by 0 bases and J by 2 bases, with 8 bases between them. The CDR3 is made up of 15 amino acids. Germline V gene sequence: CDR1 MNHEY, CDR2 SMNVEV (reference sequence). TCR beta libraries were built with iRepertoire HTBI primers and Arm-PCR of CDR3 regions. TCRdb ran MiXCR on the multiplex PCR reads and lists one entry per CDR3 protein. The table lists more than 400,000 distinct CDR3 sequences, over 15% of them singletons. Time point: newly diagnosed GD, antithyroid drugs for less than 3 months. The authors made the TCR library using RNA they extracted from PBMCs. These same records also appear under a second study, on T cells in Graves' hyperthyroidism and ophthalmopathy.

Source: peripheral blood mononuclear cells (PBMCs), taken at new diagnosis, from a patient treated with antithyroid drugs. The TCR sequence derives from a woman between 25 and 40 years old with Graves disease. The chain couples TRBV27 to TRBJ1-5; D unresolved. The CDR3 protein is CASSLSSAGNQPQHF. In nucleotides, the CDR3 is TGTGCCAGCAGTTTATCGAGTGCTGGCAATCAGCCCCAGCATTTT.